This TCR beta chain was retrieved from a study of blood T cell repertoires in COVID-19. V lost 5 bases to trimming and J lost 1 base, with 9 bases between them. Looked up from germline, CDR1 is SGHAT and CDR2 is FQNNGV. The CDR3 extends over 15 amino acids. As processed by the authors: Reference gene primer amplification gave estimated nucleated cell counts. Assay used: immunoSEQ multiplex PCR; TCRdb lists only in-frame clones, some missing. That table gives V, J and clone size, and the DNA gave D and trimming. Found here are more than 300,000 clones, roughly 90% of them singletons; the top ten hold over 9%. Clinical histories supplied by participants themselves formed the basis of cohort assignment.

This sequence was found in a woman under 40 who had recovered from COVID-19. Material: PBMCs or T cells enriched from blood (not recorded which). The chain has TRBV11-2 and TRBJ1-6; a possible D gene is TRBD1 (5 bases). This CDR3 reads CASSPGGSYNSPLHF. In DNA form, the CDR3 reads TGTGCCAGCAGCCCCGGGGGTTCCTATAATTCACCCCTCCACTTT.